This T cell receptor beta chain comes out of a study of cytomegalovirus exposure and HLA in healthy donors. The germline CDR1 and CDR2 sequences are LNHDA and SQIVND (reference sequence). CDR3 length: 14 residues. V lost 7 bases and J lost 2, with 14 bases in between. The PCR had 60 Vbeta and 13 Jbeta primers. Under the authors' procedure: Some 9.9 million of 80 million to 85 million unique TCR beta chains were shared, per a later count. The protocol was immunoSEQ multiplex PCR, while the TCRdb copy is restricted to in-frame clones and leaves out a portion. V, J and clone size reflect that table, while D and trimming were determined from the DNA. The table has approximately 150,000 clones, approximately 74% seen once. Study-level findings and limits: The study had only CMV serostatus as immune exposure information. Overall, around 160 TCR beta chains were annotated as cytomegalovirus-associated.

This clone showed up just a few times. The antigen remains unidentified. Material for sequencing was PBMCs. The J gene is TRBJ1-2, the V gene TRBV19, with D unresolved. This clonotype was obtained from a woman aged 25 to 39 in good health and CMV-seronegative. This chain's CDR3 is CASTPTEINYGYTF. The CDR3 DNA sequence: TGTGCCAGTACCCCAACAGAAATCAACTATGGCTACACCTTC.